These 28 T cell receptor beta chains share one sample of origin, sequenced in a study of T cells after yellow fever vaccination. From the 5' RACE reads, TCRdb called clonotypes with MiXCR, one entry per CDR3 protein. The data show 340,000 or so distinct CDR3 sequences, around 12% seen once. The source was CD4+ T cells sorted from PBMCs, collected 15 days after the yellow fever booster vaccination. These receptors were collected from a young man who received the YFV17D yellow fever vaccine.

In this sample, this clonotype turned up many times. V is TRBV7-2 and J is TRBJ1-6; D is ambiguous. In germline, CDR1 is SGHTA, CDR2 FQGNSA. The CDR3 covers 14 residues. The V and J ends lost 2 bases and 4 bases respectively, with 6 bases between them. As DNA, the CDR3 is TGTGCCAGCAGCTTACAGCTTTATAATTCACCCCTCCACTTT. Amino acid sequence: CASSLQLYNSPLHF.

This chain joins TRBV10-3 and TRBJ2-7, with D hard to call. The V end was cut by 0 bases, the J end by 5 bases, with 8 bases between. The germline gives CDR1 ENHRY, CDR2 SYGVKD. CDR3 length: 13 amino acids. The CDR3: CAISESNQNEQYV. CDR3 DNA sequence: TGTGCCATCAGTGAGTCGAACCAGAACGAGCAGTACGTC.

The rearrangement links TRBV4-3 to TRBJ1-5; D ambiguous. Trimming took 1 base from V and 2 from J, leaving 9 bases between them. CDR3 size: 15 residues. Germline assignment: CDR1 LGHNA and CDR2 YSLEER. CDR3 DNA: TGCGCCAGCAGCCAAGTGAGGGCTCGCAATCAGCCCCAGCATTTT. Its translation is CASSQVRARNQPQHF.

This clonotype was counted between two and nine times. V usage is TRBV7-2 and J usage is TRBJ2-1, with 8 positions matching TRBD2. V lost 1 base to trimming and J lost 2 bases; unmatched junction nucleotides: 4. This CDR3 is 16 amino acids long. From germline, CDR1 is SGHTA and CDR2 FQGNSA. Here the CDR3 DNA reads TGTGCCAGCAGCTTAGAGCGGGGGTGGACCTACAATGAGCAGTTCTTC. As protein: CASSLERGWTYNEQFF.

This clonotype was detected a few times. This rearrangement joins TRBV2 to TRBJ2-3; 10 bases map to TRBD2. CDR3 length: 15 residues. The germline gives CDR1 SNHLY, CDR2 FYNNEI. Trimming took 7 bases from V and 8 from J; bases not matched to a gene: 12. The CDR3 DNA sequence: TGTGCCAGCACGAAGGCTAGCGGGGGTTCAGGTACGCAGTATTTT. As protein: CASTKASGGSGTQYF.

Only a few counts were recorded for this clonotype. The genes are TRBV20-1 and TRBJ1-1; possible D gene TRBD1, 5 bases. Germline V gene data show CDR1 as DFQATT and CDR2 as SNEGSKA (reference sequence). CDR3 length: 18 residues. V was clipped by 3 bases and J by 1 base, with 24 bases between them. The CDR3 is CSARRLFSSQGRNTEAFF. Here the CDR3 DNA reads TGCAGTGCTAGGCGCCTATTCAGTAGCCAGGGTAGGAACACTGAAGCTTTCTTT.

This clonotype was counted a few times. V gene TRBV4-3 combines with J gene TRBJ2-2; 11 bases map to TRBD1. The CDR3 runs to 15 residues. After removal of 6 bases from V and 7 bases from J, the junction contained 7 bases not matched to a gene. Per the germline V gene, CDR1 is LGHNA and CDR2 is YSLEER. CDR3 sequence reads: CASSPGTGGVGELFF. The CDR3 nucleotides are TGCGCCAGCAGTCCCGGGACAGGGGGGGTCGGGGAGCTGTTTTTT.

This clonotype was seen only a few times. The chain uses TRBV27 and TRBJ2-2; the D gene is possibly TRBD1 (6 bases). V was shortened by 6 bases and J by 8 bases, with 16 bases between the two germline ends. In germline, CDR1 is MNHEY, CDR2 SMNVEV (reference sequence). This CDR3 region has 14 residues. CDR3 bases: TGTGCCAGCAGCCTTCGACAGGCTGGGGGGGAGCTGTTTTTT. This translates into CASSLRQAGGELFF.

DNA for the CDR3: TGTGCCAGCAGTCCAGGGCGTTCTCTCGTTTTGGGGTATGGCTACACCTTC. Its translation is CASSPGRSLVLGYGYTF. The chain employs TRBV28 and TRBJ1-2; TRBD1 is a possible D gene (5 bases). Germline CDR1 reads MDHEN; CDR2 reads SYDVKM. The CDR3 loop spans 17 amino acids. V lost 5 bases to trimming and J lost 5 bases, with 24 bases between them.

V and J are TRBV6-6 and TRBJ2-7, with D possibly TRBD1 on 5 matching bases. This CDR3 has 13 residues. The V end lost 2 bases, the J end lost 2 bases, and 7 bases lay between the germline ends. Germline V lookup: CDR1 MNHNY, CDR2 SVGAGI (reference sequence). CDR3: CASSYEQAYEQYV. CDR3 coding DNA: TGTGCCAGCAGTTACGAACAGGCCTACGAGCAGTACGTC.

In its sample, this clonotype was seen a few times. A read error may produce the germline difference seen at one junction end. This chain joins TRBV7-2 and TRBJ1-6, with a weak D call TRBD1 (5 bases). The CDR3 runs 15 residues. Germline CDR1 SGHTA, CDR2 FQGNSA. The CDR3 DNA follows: TGTGCCAGCAGCTTAGCGATAGACAGTACCCCAGGAACGGTGTGG. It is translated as CASSLAIDSTPGTVW.

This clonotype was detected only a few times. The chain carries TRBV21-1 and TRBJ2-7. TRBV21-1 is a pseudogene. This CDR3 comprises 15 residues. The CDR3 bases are TGTGCCAGCAGCAATAGGACAGGACCGTCCTACGAGCAGTACTTC. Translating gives CASSNRTGPSYEQYF.

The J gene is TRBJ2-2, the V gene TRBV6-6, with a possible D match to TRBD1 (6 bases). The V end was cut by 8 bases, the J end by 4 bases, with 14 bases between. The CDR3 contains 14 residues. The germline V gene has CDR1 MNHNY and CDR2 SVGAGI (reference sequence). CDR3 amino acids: CASFGQGTTGELFF. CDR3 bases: TGTGCCAGCTTCGGTCAGGGGACCACCGGGGAGCTGTTTTTT.

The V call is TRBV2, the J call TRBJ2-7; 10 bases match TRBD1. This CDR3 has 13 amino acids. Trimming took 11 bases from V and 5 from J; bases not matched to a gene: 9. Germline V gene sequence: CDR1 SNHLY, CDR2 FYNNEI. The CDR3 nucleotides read TGTGCCTCCCAGGTGGGGACAGGGGACGAGCAGTACTTC. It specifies CASQVGTGDEQYF.

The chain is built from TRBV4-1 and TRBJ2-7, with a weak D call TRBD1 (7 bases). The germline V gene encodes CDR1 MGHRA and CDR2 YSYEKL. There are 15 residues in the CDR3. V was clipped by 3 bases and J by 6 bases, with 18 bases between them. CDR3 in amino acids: CASSQEGQTLGEQYF. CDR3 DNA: TGCGCCAGCAGCCAGGAGGGACAGACTCTCGGCGAGCAGTACTTC.

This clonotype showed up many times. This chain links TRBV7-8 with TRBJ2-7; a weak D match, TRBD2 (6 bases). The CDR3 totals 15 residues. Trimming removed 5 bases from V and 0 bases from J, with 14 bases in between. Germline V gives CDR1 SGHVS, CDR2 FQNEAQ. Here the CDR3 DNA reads TGTGCCAGCAGCAAAGGCGGGACGAGCTCCTACGAGCAGTACGTC. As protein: CASSKGGTSSYEQYV.

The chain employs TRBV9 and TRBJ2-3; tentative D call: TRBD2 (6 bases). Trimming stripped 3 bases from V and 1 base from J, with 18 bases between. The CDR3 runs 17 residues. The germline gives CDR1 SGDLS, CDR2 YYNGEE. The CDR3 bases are TGTGCCAGCAGCGCTCTAGGCGGGGTAGTTCGCACAGATACGCAGTATTTT. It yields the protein CASSALGGVVRTDTQYF.

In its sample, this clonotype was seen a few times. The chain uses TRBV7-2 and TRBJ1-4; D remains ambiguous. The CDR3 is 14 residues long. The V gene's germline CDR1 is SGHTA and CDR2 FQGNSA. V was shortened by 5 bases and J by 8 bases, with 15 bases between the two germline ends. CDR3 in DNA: TGTGCCAGCAGCCAGGAGCGGGTGCGGGAAAAACTGTTTTTT. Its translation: CASSQERVREKLFF.

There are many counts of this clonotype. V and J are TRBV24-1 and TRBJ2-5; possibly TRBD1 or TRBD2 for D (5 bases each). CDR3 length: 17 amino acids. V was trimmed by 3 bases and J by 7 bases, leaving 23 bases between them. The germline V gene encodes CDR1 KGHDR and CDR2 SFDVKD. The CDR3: CATSDEGGGQGLGTQYF. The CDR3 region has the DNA TGTGCCACCAGTGATGAGGGTGGTGGACAAGGGTTGGGGACCCAGTACTTC.

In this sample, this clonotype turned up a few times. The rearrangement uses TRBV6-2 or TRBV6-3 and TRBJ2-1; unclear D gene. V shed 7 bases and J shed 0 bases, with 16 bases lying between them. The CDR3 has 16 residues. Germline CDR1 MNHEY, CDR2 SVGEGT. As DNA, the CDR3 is TGTGCCAGCACCCCTATTGACCGGAGCTCCTACAATGAGCAGTTCTTC. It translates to CASTPIDRSSYNEQFF.

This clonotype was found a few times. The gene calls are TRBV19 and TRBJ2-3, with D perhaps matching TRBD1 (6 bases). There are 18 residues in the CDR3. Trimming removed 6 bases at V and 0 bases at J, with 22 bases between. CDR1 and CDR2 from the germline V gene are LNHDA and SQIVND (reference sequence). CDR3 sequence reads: CASSPQGPRGFSTDTQYF. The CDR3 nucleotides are TGTGCCAGTAGCCCACAGGGACCTCGGGGCTTTAGCACAGATACGCAGTATTTT. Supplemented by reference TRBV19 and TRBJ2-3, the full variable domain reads DGGITQSPKYLFRKEGQNVTLSCEQNLNHDAMYWYRQDPGQGLRLIYYSQIVNDFQKGDIAEGYSVSREKKESFPLTVTSAQKNPTAFYLCASSPQGPRGFSTDTQYFGPGTRLTVL.

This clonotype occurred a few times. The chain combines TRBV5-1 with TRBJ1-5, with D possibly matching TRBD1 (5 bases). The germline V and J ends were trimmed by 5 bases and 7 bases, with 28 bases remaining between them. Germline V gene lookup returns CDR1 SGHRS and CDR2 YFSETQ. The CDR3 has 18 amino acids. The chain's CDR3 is CASRLNKGKLAAGQPQHF. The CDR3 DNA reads TGCGCCAGCAGGCTTAATAAAGGGAAATTAGCCGCAGGGCAGCCCCAGCATTTT.

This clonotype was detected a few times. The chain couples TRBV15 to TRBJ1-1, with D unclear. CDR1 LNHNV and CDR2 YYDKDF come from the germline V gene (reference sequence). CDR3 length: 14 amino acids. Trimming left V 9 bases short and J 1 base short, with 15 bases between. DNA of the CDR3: TGTGCCACGGCGGCGGCCAGGAGGAACACTGAAGCTTTCTTT. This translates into CATAAARRNTEAFF.

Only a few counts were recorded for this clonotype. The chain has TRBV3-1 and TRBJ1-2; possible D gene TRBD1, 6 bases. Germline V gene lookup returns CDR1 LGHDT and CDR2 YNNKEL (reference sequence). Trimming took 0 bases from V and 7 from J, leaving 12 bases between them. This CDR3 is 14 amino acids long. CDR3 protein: CASSQDAQGSGYTF. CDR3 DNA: TGTGCCAGCAGCCAAGATGCACAGGGTAGTGGCTACACCTTC.

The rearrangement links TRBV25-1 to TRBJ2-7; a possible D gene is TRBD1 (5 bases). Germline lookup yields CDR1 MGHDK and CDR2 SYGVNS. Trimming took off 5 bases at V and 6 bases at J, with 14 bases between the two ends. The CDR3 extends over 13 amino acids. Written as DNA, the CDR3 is TGTGCCAGCAGTCGGGCGACAGCTTTCGAGCAGTACTTC. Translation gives CASSRATAFEQYF.

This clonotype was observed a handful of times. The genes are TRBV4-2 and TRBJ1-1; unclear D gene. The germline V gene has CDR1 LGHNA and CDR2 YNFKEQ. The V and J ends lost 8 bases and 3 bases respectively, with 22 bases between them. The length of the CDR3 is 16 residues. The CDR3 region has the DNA TGTGCCAGCCAAAGCCCTTCGTTTTTGAGGGACACTGAAGCTTTCTTT. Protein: CASQSPSFLRDTEAFF.

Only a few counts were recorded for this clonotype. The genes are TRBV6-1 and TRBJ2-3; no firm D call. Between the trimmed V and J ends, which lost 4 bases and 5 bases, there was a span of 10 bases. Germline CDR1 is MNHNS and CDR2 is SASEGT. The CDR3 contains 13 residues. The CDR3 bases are TGTGCCAGCAGTGCTACTCTAAAAGATACGCAGTATTTT. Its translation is CASSATLKDTQYF.

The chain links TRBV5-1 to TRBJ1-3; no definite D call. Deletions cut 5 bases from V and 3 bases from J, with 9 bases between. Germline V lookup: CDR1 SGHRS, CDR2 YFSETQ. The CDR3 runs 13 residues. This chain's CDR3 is CASSEDVGNTIYF. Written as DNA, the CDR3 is TGCGCCAGCAGTGAGGACGTTGGAAACACCATATATTTT.